The rows below give T cell receptor beta chains drawn from one sample of a study of cytomegalovirus exposure and HLA in healthy donors. Assay used: immunoSEQ multiplex PCR; TCRdb lists only in-frame clones, some missing. The data hold about 140,000 clones, with approximately 84% observed a single time. The sequencing input was PBMCs. All receptors derive from a woman between 40 and 50 years old in good health and CMV-seronegative. The CDR3 runs from the conserved cysteine through the conserved F or W. A D gene is named only where the DNA matches it firmly. Rows give clone size only sometimes, using once, few, many, or a class for an expanded clone.

d_gene	j_gene	v_gene	abundance	CDR3nt	CDR3aa
-	TRBJ1-1	TRBV30	-	TGTGCCTGGAGTGAGTGGGGAGGGACTGAAGCTTTCTTT	CAWSEWGGTEAFF
-	TRBJ1-2	TRBV28	-	TGTGCCAGCAGTTTCGTAGACTATGGCTACACCTTC	CASSFVDYGYTF
-	TRBJ2-7	TRBV7-2	-	TGTGCCAGCAGCTTAGGGGGGGGGCCAGCCTACGAGCAGTACTTC	CASSLGGGPAYEQYF
TRBD1	TRBJ1-3	TRBV5-1	once	TGCGCCAGCAAACAGGGGGCTCTTCTGGGGGGAAACACCATATATTTT	CASKQGALLGGNTIYF
-	TRBJ1-1	TRBV4-3	-	TGCGCCAGCAGCCAAGAAGTCAGGGGCGCGACTGAAGCTTTCTTT	CASSQEVRGATEAFF
-	TRBJ2-5	TRBV11-2	-	TGTGCCAGCAGGGGCGGCGGGGAGACCCAGTACTTC	CASRGGGETQYF
TRBD1	TRBJ2-7	TRBV7-8	-	TGTGCCAGCAGCTTCGGCACCGGGACAGGGGGTGGGGAGCAGTACTTC	CASSFGTGTGGGEQYF
-	TRBJ1-2	TRBV23-1	-	TGCGCCAGCAGTCAATCGAAGGAGGTTAACTATGGCTACACCTTC	CASSQSKEVNYGYTF
TRBD1	TRBJ1-4	TRBV28	-	TGTGCCAGCAGTAACAGGGGTCCAAAGGAAAAACTGTTTTTT	CASSNRGPKEKLFF
-	TRBJ1-6	TRBV9	-	TGTGCCAGCAGCGTACGCGGGTTGGATGGGTCCGGCGGTTCACCCCTCCACTTT	CASSVRGLDGSGGSPLHF
TRBD1	TRBJ2-5	TRBV4-3	-	TGCGCCAGCAGCCAGGGTAGGACAGGAGAAGAGACCCAGTACTTC	CASSQGRTGEETQYF
-	TRBJ1-5	TRBV28	-	TGTGCCAGCAGGGCAGTACAGCCCCAGCATTTT	CASRAVQPQHF
-	TRBJ2-2	TRBV28	-	TGTGCCAGCAGTTTCTTAGGGACTGGCACCGGGGAGCTGTTTTTT	CASSFLGTGTGELFF
-	TRBJ1-3	TRBV2	once	TGTGCCAGCAGTGAAAATCAGGGAAACACCATATATTTT	CASSENQGNTIYF
-	TRBJ1-6	TRBV2	few	TGTGCCAGCAGTGTGACGGGTGGCTCCTATAATTCACCCCTCCACTTT	CASSVTGGSYNSPLHF
TRBD2	TRBJ2-7	TRBV4-2	-	TGTGCCAGCAGCCAGGAACTAGCGTCGAGGGGCGAGCAGTACTTC	CASSQELASRGEQYF
-	TRBJ1-2	TRBV6-5	-	TGTGCCAGCAGTTACTCGACGGAGATACCCTATGGCTACACCTTC	CASSYSTEIPYGYTF